This TCR beta chain was sequenced for a study of a mutant IDH1 vaccine in newly diagnosed glioma (dated by TCRdb to 2020 to 2022). Some background on the complete study: Patients were given eight vaccinations, in weeks 1, 3, 5, 7, 11, 15, 19 and 23, which matched visits V03 through V10. Before enrollment, patients had received standard therapy of radiotherapy alone, temozolomide alone, or radiochemotherapy with temozolomide; most received the combination. For exploratory analyses, about 25 treated patients had longitudinal TCRB deep sequencing done wherever samples were available. In the chemotherapy-containing groups, vaccination started alongside temozolomide cycles, whereas in patients who had radiotherapy alone it started 4-6 weeks after radiotherapy. Peripheral blood samples were drawn at six visits, namely V03 (baseline), V05, V07, V10, V12 and V13. Of the roughly 34 treated patients, approximately 62% were male and about 40% were female, and the mean age was about 40 years.

This clone showed up just once. Its antigen is still unknown. Base quality data are lacking; no much larger clone is found one base away. Read against the paper, the sample's time point label means: week 11, during vaccination. Each vaccine dose was 300 ug of a 20-mer mutant IDH1 peptide in Montanide, given subcutaneously with topical imiquimod. Newly diagnosed WHO grade 3 or 4 IDH1-mutant astrocytomas showing loss of nuclear ATRX were present in the donors. The samples were drawn from NOA16, a multicentre, single-arm, open-label phase I trial in Germany that tested a mutant IDH1 peptide vaccine in humans for the first time. Genomic DNA for TCRB sequencing was extracted from EDTA blood using the DNeasy Blood and Tissue Kit. Libraries came from the immunoSEQ multiplex PCR assay. Rearranged TCR beta chain sequences were amplified using the hsTCRB Kit according to the manufacturer's protocol. TCRB libraries were sequenced on an Illumina MiSeq. The original methods were these. Demultiplexing, trimming and gene mapping were performed with the kit vendor's proprietary platform. What TCRdb holds here is the immuneACCESS table cut down to in-frame rearrangements. Part of the clones is not present; checked against another copy, under half of the missing clones reflect an unresolved V gene, and the others are unexplained. V, J and clone size derive from that table, while D and trimming were established from the DNA sequence. This sample holds about 52,000 clones; 90% to 95% were observed only once. Approximately 2.5% of the sample is taken by the ten largest.

The cysteine opens and the phenylalanine closes a CDR3 of 18 amino acids. The sequence is cut down to CDR3 DNA, 54 bases in frame from base 1. The germline V gene encodes CDR1 SGHTA and CDR2 FQGNSA. Trimming takes 1 base from V and 3 bases from J, and the germline ends sit 22 bases apart. The research as a whole found: Pseudoprogression appeared unrelated to alterations in the top peripheral T cell clonotypes detected by TCRB sequencing. Vaccine-induced immune responses across multiple MHC alleles were detected in 80% to 95% of patients. Selection of PBMC samples for TCRB deep sequencing was based on availability. The authors noted that analyses of patient blood samples could not be reproduced because of sample limitations.

The receptor was isolated from a man between 45 and 60 years old with glioma. The chain is made from TRBV7-2 and TRBJ2-7; the D gene lacks a confident call. The starting material was PBMCs, obtained from a glioma patient whose treatment included an IDH1 peptide vaccine. The CDR3 has the sequence CASSLEGRQSLNDYEQYF. The sequenced DNA: TGTGCCAGCAGCTTAGAGGGCCGCCAGTCGCTGAATGACTACGAGCAGTACTTC. Outside the CDR3, residues come from the reference TRBV7-2 and TRBJ2-7 proteins, so the full variable domain is: GAGVSQSPSNKVTEKGKDVELRCDPISGHTALYWYRQSLGQGLEFLIYFQGNSAPDKSGLPSDRFSAERTGGSVSTLTIQRTQQEDSAVYLCASSLEGRQSLNDYEQYFGPGTRLTVT.